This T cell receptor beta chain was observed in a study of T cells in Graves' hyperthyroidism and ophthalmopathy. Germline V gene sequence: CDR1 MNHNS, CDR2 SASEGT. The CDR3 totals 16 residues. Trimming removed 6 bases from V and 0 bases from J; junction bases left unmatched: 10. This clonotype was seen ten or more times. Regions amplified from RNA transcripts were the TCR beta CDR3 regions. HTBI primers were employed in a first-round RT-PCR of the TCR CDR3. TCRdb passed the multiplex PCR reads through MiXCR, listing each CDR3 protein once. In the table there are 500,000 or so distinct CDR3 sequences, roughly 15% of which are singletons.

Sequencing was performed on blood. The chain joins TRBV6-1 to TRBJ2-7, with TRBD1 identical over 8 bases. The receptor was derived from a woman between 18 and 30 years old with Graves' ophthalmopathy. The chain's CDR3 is CASRRQGPQSSYEQYF. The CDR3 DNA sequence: TGTGCCAGCAGAAGACAGGGGCCCCAGAGCTCCTACGAGCAGTACTTC.